This TCR beta chain originates from a study of blood T cell repertoires in COVID-19. In the study overall: Samples representing acute and convalescent COVID-19 were sourced from the United States, Italy and Spain.

TCRdb keeps only in-frame clones here, not all; method: immunoSEQ multiplex PCR. The sample comprises about 23,000 clones, over 75% of which are singletons, and 15% to 20% rests with the top ten. The V segment lost 0 bases and the J segment 4 bases; nucleotides outside the gene matches: 8. The CDR3 extends over 16 amino acids. Germline-derived CDR1 and CDR2 are SGHRS and YFSETQ. The source is a woman of 80 years or more with acute or convalescent COVID-19. The chain joins TRBV5-1 to TRBJ2-5; the match to TRBD2 covers 8 bases. The sequenced sample was peripheral blood. DNA of the CDR3: TGCGCCAGCAGCTTGGCGGTTGCGGGGGGCGGAGAGACCCAGTACTTC. It codes for CASSLAVAGGGETQYF.